One sample yielded the 19 T cell receptor beta chains listed below, sequenced in a study of T cell responses to AZD1222 COVID-19 vaccine. Libraries were prepared by immunoSEQ multiplex PCR; TCRdb keeps only in-frame clonotypes and omits some of them. The repertoire holds 150,000 to 200,000 clones, with 92% as singletons. Sample: peripheral blood, taken on day 0 of AZD1222 vaccination. Receptor source: an adult in good health.

The rearrangement joins TRBV3-1 (or the pseudogene TRBV3-2) to TRBJ1-3, with 7 bases aligning to TRBD1. CDR1 is LGHDT and CDR2 is YNNKEL in the germline V gene (reference sequence). Trimming took 4 bases from V and 1 from J; bases not matched to a gene: 1. The CDR3 sequence is 14 residues long. The CDR3 sequence is CASSRTGSGNTIYF. The CDR3 DNA sequence: TGTGCCAGCAGCCGGACAGGATCTGGAAACACCATATATTTT.

CDR3 protein: CAWRLCSSHNEQFF. The CDR3 DNA reads as TGTGCCTGGAGACTGTGCTCTTCTCACAATGAGCAGTTCTTC. The J gene is TRBJ2-1, the V gene TRBV30; no firm D call. The V gene lost 3 bases and the J gene lost 5 bases, with 14 bases spanning the gap. This CDR3 spans 14 amino acids. The V gene's germline CDR1 is GTSNPN and CDR2 SVGIG (reference sequence).

This CDR3 is CASSFLGGPSGSPLHF. CDR3 in DNA: TGTGCCAGCAGTTTCCTCGGGGGGCCCTCGGGTTCACCCCTCCACTTT. The chain joins TRBV27 to TRBJ1-6; the D gene is possibly TRBD1 (6 bases). This CDR3 is 16 amino acids long. V lost 3 bases to trimming and J lost 9 bases, with 18 bases between them. The germline V gene encodes CDR1 MNHEY and CDR2 SMNVEV (reference sequence).

This rearrangement joins TRBV28 to TRBJ1-2; TRBD1 matches at 9 bases. The V gene end was trimmed by 5 bases and the J gene end by 0 bases; junction bases not matched to a gene: 7. The CDR3 is 16 amino acids. Germline lookup yields CDR1 MDHEN and CDR2 SYDVKM. The CDR3 loop reads CASSTRQGGANYGYTF. In nucleotides, the CDR3 is TGTGCCAGCAGTACCCGACAGGGGGGAGCTAACTATGGCTACACCTTC.

This chain links TRBV7-2 with TRBJ1-4; possible D gene TRBD1, 5 bases. CDR1 SGHTA and CDR2 FQGNSA come from the germline V gene. The length of the CDR3 is 15 residues. V lost 1 base, J lost 8 bases, and 14 bases lay in between. CDR3 protein: CASSLDTGSREKLFF. CDR3 nucleotide sequence: TGTGCCAGCAGCTTAGATACAGGATCCCGCGAAAAACTGTTTTTT. Full variable domain (missing parts from reference TRBV7-2 and TRBJ1-4): GAGVSQSPSNKVTEKGKDVELRCDPISGHTALYWYRQSLGQGLEFLIYFQGNSAPDKSGLPSDRFSAERTGGSVSTLTIQRTQQEDSAVYLCASSLDTGSREKLFFGSGTQLSVL.

This rearrangement joins TRBV20-1 to TRBJ2-7; 7 nucleotides agree with TRBD1. The J segment lost 2 bases and the V segment lost 3 bases, leaving 7 bases of the junction unmatched. The germline V gene has CDR1 DFQATT and CDR2 SNEGSKA (reference sequence). The CDR3 is 14 amino acids. The chain's CDR3 is CSASGTANAYEQYV. The CDR3 DNA sequence: TGCAGTGCTAGTGGGACAGCAAATGCCTACGAGCAGTACGTC.

The rearrangement joins TRBV9 to TRBJ1-5, with no clear D. Between the trimmed V and J ends, which lost 4 bases and 4 bases, there was a span of 15 bases. Germline assignment: CDR1 SGDLS and CDR2 YYNGEE. The length of the CDR3 is 15 residues. The DNA for the CDR3 is TGTGCCAGCAGCCCTGTACCCGACGGTAATCAGCCCCAGCATTTT. It codes for CASSPVPDGNQPQHF.

V is TRBV7-9 and J is TRBJ1-6; D gene unclear. In germline, CDR1 is SEHNR, CDR2 FQNEAQ (reference sequence). This CDR3 has 12 amino acids. Trimming cost V 5 bases and J 10 bases, with 9 bases left between them. This CDR3 reads CASSAKGSPLHF. The CDR3 DNA sequence: TGTGCCAGCAGCGCGAAGGGATCACCCCTCCACTTT.

The chain uses TRBV11-2 and TRBJ2-7; weak D call: TRBD2 (6 bases). Trimming cost V 5 bases and J 5 bases, with 22 bases left between them. The CDR3 has 16 amino acids. Germline loops: CDR1 SGHAT, CDR2 FQNNGV. CDR3 amino acids: CASSHGWRDPPHEQYF. The CDR3 DNA is TGTGCCAGCAGCCACGGTTGGCGGGATCCTCCCCACGAGCAGTACTTC.

The chain links TRBV29-1 to TRBJ2-2, with 16 bases matching TRBD2. This CDR3 comprises 15 residues. The germline V gene has CDR1 SQVTM and CDR2 ANQGSEA. J lost 6 bases, V lost 4 bases, and 2 bases had no gene match. CDR3 bases: TGCAGCGTTGTCGGGACTAGCGGGAGGGCCGGGGAGCTGTTTTTT. Its protein is CSVVGTSGRAGELFF.

This chain's CDR3 is CASSPPRREELFF. CDR3 coding DNA: TGTGCCAGCAGCCCTCCTCGACGGGAGGAGCTGTTTTTT. The chain combines TRBV5-5 with TRBJ2-2; a weak D match, TRBD2 (5 bases). Trimming left V 4 bases short and J 10 bases short, with 14 bases between. The CDR3 extends over 13 amino acids. The germline V gene has CDR1 SGHKS and CDR2 YYEKEE (reference sequence).

This clone was found a few times. The V and J genes are TRBV5-1 and TRBJ1-2, with D tentatively TRBD1 (6 bases). Germline V gene sequence: CDR1 SGHRS, CDR2 YFSETQ. Trimming took off 0 bases at V and 4 bases at J, with 13 bases between the two ends. This CDR3 region has 15 residues. CDR3 sequence reads: CASSLGTEGLYGYTF. DNA of the CDR3: TGCGCCAGCAGCTTGGGGACAGAGGGTCTCTATGGCTACACCTTC.

The chain recombines TRBV18 with TRBJ2-7; perhaps TRBD2 as D (5 bases). This CDR3 is built from 17 residues. V lost 2 bases to trimming and J lost 3 bases, with 20 bases between them. Germline V gene data show CDR1 as KGHSH and CDR2 as LQKENI. The CDR3 sequence is CASSPELLGPGLYEQYF. In nucleotides, the CDR3 is TGTGCCAGCTCACCAGAACTACTAGGACCGGGTCTCTACGAGCAGTACTTC.

The chain links TRBV4-1 to TRBJ2-1; possibly TRBD1 or TRBD2 for D (5 bases each). Germline V gene lookup returns CDR1 MGHRA and CDR2 YSYEKL. The CDR3 has 15 residues. Trimming removed 11 bases from V and 5 bases from J, with 22 bases in between. CDR3 nucleotide sequence: TGCGCCTCCAGCAGCCCTGGAGGACAAAACAATGAGCAGTTCTTC. As protein: CASSSPGGQNNEQFF.

V gene TRBV30 combines with J gene TRBJ1-2; TRBD1 matches at 9 bases. Germline V lookup: CDR1 GTSNPN, CDR2 SVGIG (reference sequence). This CDR3 region has 13 residues. J gave up 4 bases and V 3 bases, and 3 bases lay outside the gene matches. Here the CDR3 reads CAWSRTGVYGYTF. CDR3 bases: TGTGCCTGGAGCCGGACAGGGGTCTATGGCTACACCTTC.

This sequence joins TRBV5-4 and TRBJ1-6; weak D call: TRBD1 (5 bases). This CDR3 is 10 amino acids long. V was cut by 8 bases and J by 14 bases, with 11 bases left in between. Looked up from germline, CDR1 is SGHNT and CDR2 is YYREEE (reference sequence). CDR3 amino acids: CARGEVTLHF. Written as DNA, the CDR3 is TGTGCCAGAGGGGAAGTGACCCTCCACTTT.

Only one count was recorded for this clone. The chain couples TRBV12-3 or TRBV12-4 to TRBJ2-1, with a weak D call TRBD2 (5 bases). The CDR3 spans 13 residues. The V gene lost 4 bases and the J gene lost 8 bases, with 12 bases spanning the gap. CDR3 protein: CASSSTRIDEQFF. The DNA for the CDR3 is TGTGCCAGCAGTTCAACTAGAATAGATGAGCAGTTCTTC.

The chain uses TRBV27 and TRBJ2-7; 13 nucleotides line up with TRBD2. Trimming at V came to 2 bases and at J to 2 bases, leaving 0 bases not matched to a gene. CDR1 is MNHEY and CDR2 is SMNVEV in the germline V gene (reference sequence). This CDR3 region has 15 residues. CDR3 DNA sequence: TGTGCCAGCAGTTTAACTAGCGGGAGGGCCTACGAGCAGTACTTC. Amino acids: CASSLTSGRAYEQYF.

This clone was detected only once. The rearrangement uses TRBV7-2 and TRBJ1-5; the D is unclear. CDR1 and CDR2 (germline): SGHTA, FQGNSA. The CDR3 consists of 15 residues. Trimming removed 5 bases from V and 0 bases from J, with 11 bases in between. CDR3 amino acids: CASSIDLYSNQPQHF. Here the CDR3 DNA reads TGTGCCAGCAGCATTGACCTCTATAGCAATCAGCCCCAGCATTTT.